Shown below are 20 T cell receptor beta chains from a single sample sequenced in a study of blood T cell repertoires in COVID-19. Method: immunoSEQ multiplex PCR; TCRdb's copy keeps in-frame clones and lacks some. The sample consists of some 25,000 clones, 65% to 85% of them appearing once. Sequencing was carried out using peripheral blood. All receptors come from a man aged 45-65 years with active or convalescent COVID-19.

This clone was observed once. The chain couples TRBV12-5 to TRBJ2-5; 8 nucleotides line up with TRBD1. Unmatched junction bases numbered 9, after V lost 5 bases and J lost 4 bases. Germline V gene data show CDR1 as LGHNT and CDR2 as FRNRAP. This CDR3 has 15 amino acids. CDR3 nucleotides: TGTGCTAGTGGTAGGCCACAGGGGGTAAGAGAGACCCAGTACTTC. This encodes CASGRPQGVRETQYF. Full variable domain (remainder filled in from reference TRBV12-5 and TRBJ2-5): DARVTQTPRHKVTEMGQEVTMRCQPILGHNTVFWYRQTMMQGLELLAYFRNRAPLDDSGMPKDRFSAEMPDATLATLKIQPSEPRDSAVYFCASGRPQGVRETQYFGPGTRLLVL.

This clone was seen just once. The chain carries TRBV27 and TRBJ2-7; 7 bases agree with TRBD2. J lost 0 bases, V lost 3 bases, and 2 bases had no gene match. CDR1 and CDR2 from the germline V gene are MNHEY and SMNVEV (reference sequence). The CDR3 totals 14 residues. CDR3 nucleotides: TGTGCCAGCAGTTTCGGGGGGAGCTCCTACGAGCAGTACTTC. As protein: CASSFGGSSYEQYF.

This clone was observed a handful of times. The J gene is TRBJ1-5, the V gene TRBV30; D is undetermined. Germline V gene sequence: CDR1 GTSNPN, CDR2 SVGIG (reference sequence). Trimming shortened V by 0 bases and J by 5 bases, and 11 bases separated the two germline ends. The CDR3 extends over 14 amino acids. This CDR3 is CAWSVFLAHQPQHF. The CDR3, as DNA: TGTGCCTGGAGTGTTTTTTTGGCCCATCAGCCCCAGCATTTT.

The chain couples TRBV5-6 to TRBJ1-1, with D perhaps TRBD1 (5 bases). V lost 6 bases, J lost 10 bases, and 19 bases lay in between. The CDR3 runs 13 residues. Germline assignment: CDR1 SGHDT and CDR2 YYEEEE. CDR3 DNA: TGTGCCAGCACCTGGGGAGGTCCGGGACGAGCTTTCTTT. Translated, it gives CASTWGGPGRAFF.

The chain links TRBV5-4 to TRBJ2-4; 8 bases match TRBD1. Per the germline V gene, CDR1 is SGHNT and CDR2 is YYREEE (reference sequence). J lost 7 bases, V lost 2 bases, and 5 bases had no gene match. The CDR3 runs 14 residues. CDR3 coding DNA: TGTGCCAGCAGCTTCAGGGGGCCGGAGAACATTCAGTACTTC. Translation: CASSFRGPENIQYF.

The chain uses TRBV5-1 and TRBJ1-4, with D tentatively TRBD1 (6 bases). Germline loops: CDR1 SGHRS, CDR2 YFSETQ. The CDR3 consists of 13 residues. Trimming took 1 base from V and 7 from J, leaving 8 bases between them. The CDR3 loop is CASSLTGFEKLFF. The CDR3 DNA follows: TGCGCCAGCAGCTTGACAGGGTTTGAAAAACTGTTTTTT.

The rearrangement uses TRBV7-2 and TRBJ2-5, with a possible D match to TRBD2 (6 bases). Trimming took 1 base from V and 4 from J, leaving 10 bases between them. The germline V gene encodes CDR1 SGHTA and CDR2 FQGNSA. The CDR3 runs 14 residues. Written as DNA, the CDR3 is TGTGCCAGCAGCTTAGGGGGGGTGGGAGAGACCCAGTACTTC. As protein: CASSLGGVGETQYF.

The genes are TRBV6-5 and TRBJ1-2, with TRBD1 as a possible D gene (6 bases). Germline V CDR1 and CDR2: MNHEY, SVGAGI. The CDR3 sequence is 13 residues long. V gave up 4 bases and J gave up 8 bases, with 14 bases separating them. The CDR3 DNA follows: TGTGCCAGCAGTTCCTTGGACAGTAAAGGCTACACCTTC. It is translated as CASSSLDSKGYTF.

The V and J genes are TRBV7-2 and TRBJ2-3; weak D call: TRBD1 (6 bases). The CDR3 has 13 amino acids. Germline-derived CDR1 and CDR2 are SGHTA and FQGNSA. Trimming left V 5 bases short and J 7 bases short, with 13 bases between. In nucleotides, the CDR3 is TGTGCCAGCAGCCCCGGACAGCACCATACGCAGTATTTT. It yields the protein CASSPGQHHTQYF. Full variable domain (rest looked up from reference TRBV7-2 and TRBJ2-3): GAGVSQSPSNKVTEKGKDVELRCDPISGHTALYWYRQSLGQGLEFLIYFQGNSAPDKSGLPSDRFSAERTGGSVSTLTIQRTQQEDSAVYLCASSPGQHHTQYFGPGTRLTVL.

The CDR3 protein is CANHMGGYADTEAFF. The CDR3 DNA sequence: TGTGCCAACCATATGGGGGGGTACGCGGACACTGAAGCTTTCTTT. V is TRBV2 and J is TRBJ1-1, with a tentative D call TRBD1 (5 bases). In germline, CDR1 is SNHLY, CDR2 FYNNEI. CDR3 size: 15 residues. Deletions cut 10 bases from V and 3 bases from J, with 21 bases between.

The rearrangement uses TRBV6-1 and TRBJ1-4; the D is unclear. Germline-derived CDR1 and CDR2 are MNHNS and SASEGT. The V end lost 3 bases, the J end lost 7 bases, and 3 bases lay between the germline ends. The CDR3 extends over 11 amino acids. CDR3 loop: CASSDLEKLFF. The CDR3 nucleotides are TGTGCCAGCAGTGACCTTGAAAAACTGTTTTTT.

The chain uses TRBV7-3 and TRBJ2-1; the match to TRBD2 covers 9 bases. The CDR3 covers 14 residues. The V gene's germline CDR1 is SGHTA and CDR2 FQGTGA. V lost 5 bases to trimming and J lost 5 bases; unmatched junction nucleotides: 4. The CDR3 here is CASSRKRGDNEQFF. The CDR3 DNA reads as TGTGCCAGCAGCCGAAAGCGGGGGGACAATGAGCAGTTCTTC. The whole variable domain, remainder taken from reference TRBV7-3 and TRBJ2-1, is GAGVSQTPSNKVTEKGKYVELRCDPISGHTALYWYRQSLGQGPEFLIYFQGTGAADDSGLPNDRFFAVRPEGSVSTLKIQRTERGDSAVYLCASSRKRGDNEQFFGPGTRLTVL.

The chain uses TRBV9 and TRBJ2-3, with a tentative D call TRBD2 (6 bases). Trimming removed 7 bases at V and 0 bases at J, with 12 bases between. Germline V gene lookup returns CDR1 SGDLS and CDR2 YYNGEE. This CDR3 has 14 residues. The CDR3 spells CASARESSTDTQYF. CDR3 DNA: TGTGCCAGCGCCCGGGAGTCTAGCACAGATACGCAGTATTTT.

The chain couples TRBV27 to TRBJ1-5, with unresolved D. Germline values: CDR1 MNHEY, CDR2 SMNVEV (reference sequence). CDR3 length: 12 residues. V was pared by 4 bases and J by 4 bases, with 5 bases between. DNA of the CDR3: TGTGCCAGCAGTTCCAGGAATCAGCCCCAGCATTTT. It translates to CASSSRNQPQHF.

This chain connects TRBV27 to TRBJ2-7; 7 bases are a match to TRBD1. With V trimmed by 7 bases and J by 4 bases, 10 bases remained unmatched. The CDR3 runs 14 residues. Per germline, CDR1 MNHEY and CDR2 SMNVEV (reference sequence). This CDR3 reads CASTRQGGRYEQYF. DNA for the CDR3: TGTGCCAGCACCCGACAGGGTGGACGATACGAGCAGTACTTC.

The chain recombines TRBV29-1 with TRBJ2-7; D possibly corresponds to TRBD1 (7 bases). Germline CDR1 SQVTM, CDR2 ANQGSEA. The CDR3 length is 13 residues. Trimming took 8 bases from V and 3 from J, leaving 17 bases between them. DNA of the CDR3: TGCAGCCAGGGCGGGACAGAAGGCTACGAGCAGTACTTC. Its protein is CSQGGTEGYEQYF.

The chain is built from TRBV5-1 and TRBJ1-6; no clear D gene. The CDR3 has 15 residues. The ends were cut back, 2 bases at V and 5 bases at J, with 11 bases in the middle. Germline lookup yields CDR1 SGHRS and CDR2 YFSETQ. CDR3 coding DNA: TGCGCCAGCAGCTTACAGAACCTCAATAATTCACCCCTCCACTTT. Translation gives CASSLQNLNNSPLHF.

Here the CDR3 reads CASRGKGTFGQETQYF. The CDR3 nucleotides read TGTGCCAGCAGGGGAAAAGGGACATTTGGGCAAGAGACCCAGTACTTC. V and J are TRBV5-4 and TRBJ2-5; possibly TRBD1 for D (6 bases). V was trimmed by 5 bases and J by 2 bases, leaving 19 bases between them. The CDR3 spans 16 residues. Germline-derived CDR1 and CDR2 are SGHNT and YYREEE (reference sequence).

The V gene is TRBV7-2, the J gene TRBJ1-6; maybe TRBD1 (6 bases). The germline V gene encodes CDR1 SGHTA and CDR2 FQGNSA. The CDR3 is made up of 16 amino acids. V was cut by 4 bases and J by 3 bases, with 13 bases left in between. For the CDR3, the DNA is TGTGCCAGCAGCTCCCAGGGACATTACTATAATTCACCCCTCCACTTT. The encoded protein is CASSSQGHYYNSPLHF.

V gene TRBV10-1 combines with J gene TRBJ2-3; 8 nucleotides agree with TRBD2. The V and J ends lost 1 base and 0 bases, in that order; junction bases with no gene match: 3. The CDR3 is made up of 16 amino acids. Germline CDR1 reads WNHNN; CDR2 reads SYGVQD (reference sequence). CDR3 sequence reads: CASSELAGTSTDTQYF. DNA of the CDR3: TGCGCCAGCAGTGAGTTAGCGGGGACCAGCACAGATACGCAGTATTTT.